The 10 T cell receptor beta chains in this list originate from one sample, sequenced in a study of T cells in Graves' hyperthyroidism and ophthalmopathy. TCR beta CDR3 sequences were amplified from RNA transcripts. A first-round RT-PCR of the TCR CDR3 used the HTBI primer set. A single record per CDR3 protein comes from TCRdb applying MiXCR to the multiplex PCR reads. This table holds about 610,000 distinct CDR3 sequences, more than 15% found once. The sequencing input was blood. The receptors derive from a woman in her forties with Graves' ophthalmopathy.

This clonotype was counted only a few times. In DNA, the CDR3 is TGTGCCATCAGTGATTCGACAGGGACCGATTCCGAGCAGTACTTC. This translates into CAISDSTGTDSEQYF. The chain combines TRBV10-3 with TRBJ2-7; TRBD1 matches 7 bases. The CDR3 runs 15 residues. Germline trimming cut 3 bases from V and 6 bases from J; bases unmatched to any gene: 11. CDR1 and CDR2 (germline): ENHRY, SYGVKD.

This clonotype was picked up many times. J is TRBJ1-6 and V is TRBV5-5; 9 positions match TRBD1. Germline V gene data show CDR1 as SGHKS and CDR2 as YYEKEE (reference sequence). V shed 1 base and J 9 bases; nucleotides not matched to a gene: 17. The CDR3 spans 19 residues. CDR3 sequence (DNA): TGTGCCAGCAGCTTGCCTACCGGGACAGGGTTCGGTAGCCCTTCACCCCTCCACTTT. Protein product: CASSLPTGTGFGSPSPLHF. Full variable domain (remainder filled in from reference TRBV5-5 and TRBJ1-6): DAGVTQSPTHLIKTRGQQVTLRCSPISGHKSVSWYQQVLGQGPQFIFQYYEKEERGRGNFPDRFSARQFPNYSSELNVNALLLGDSALYLCASSLPTGTGFGSPSPLHFGNGTRLTVT.

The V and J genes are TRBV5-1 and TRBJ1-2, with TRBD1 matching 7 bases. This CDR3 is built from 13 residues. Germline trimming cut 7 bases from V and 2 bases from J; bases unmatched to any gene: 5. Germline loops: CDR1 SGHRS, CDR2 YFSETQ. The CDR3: CASGPGQNYGYTF. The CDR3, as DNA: TGCGCCAGCGGACCGGGACAGAACTATGGCTACACCTTC.

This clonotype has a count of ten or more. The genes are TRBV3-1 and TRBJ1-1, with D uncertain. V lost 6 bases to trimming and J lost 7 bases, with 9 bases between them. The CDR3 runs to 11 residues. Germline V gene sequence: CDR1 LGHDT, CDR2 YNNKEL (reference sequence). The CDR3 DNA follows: TGTGCCAGCAGTTCCAACTATGAAGCTTTCTTT. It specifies CASSSNYEAFF.

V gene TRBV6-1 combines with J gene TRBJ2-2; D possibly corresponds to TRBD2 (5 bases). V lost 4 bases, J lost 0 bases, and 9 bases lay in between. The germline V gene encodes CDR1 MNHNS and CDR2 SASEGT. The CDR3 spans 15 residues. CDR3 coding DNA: TGTGCCAGCAGTGCCACACTAGCGAACACCGGGGAGCTGTTTTTT. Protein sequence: CASSATLANTGELFF.

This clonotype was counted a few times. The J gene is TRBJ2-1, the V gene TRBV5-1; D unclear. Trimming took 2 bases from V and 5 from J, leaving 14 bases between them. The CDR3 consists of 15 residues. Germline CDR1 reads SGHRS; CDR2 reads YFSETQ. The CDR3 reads CASSFVDVRNNEQFF. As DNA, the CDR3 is TGCGCCAGCAGCTTTGTTGACGTTAGAAACAATGAGCAGTTCTTC.

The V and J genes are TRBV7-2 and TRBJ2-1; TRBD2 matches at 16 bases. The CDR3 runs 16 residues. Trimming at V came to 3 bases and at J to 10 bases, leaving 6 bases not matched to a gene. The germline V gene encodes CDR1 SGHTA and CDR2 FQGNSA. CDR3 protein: CASSLPPGLAGGEQFF. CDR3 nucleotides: TGTGCCAGCAGCTTGCCTCCGGGACTAGCGGGGGGGGAGCAGTTCTTC.

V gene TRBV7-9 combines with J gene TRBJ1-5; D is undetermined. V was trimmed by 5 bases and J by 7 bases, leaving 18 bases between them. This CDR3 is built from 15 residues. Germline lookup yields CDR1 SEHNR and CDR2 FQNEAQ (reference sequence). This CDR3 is CASSPPGQLGQPQHF. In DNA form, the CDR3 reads TGTGCCAGCAGCCCCCCCGGGCAGCTTGGGCAGCCCCAGCATTTT. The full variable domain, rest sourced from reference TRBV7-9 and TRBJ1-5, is DTGVSQNPRHKITKRGQNVTFRCDPISEHNRLYWYRQTLGQGPEFLTYFQNEAQLEKSRLLSDRFSAERPKGSFSTLEIQRTEQGDSAMYLCASSPPGQLGQPQHFGDGTRLSIL.

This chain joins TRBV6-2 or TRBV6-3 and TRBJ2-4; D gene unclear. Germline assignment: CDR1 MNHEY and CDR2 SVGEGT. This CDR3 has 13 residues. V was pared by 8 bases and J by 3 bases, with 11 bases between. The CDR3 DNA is TGTGCCAGCGCTGGGGAAGGCAAAAACATTCAGTACTTC. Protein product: CASAGEGKNIQYF.

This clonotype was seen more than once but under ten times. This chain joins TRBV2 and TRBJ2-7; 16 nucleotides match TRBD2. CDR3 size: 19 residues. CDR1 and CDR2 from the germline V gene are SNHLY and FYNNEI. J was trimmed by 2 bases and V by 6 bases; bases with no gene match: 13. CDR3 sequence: CASSPGLAGGPGLPYEQYF. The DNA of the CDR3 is TGTGCCAGCAGCCCGGGACTAGCGGGAGGGCCGGGGTTGCCCTACGAGCAGTACTTC.